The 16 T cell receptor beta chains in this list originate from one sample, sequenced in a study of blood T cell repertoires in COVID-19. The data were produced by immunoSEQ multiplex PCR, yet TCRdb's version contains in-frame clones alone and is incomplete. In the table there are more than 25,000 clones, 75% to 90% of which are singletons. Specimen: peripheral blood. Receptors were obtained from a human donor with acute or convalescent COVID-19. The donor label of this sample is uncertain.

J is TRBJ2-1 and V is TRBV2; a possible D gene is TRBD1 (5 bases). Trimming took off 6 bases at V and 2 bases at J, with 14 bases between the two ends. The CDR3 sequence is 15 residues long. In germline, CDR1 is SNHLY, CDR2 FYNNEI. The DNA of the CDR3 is TGTGCCAGCAGGGCCCAAGACAGTCCCTACAATGAGCAGTTCTTC. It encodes CASRAQDSPYNEQFF. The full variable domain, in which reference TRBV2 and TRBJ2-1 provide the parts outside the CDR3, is EPEVTQTPSHQVTQMGQEVILRCVPISNHLYFYWYRQILGQKVEFLVSFYNNEISEKSEIFDDQFSVERPDGSNFTLKIRSTKLEDSAMYFCASRAQDSPYNEQFFGPGTRLTVL.

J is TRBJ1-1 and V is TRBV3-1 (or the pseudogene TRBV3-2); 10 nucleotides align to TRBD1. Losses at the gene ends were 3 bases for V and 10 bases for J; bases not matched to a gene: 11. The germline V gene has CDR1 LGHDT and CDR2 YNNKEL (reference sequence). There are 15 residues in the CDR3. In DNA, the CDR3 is TGTGCCAGCAGCCATGGAGACAGGGGGCGGATCTCAGCTTTCTTT. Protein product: CASSHGDRGRISAFF.

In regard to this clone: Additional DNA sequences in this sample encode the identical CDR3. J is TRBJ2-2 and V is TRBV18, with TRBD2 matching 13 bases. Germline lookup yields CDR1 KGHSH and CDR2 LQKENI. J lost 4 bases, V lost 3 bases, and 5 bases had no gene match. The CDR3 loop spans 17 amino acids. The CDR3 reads CASSPRTSGRGTGELFF. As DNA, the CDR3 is TGTGCCAGCTCACCGAGGACTAGCGGGAGAGGCACCGGGGAGCTGTTTTTT. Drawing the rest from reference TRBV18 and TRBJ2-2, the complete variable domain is NAGVMQNPRHLVRRRGQEARLRCSPMKGHSHVYWYRQLPEEGLKFMVYLQKENIIDESGMPKERFSAEFPKEGPSILRIQQVVRGDSAAYFCASSPRTSGRGTGELFFGEGSRLTVL.

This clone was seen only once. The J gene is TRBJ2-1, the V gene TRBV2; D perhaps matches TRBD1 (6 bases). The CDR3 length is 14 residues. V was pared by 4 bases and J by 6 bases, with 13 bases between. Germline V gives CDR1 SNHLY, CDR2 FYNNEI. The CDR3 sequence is CASSVLGAVNEQFF. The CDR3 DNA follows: TGTGCCAGCAGTGTATTGGGGGCCGTCAATGAGCAGTTCTTC.

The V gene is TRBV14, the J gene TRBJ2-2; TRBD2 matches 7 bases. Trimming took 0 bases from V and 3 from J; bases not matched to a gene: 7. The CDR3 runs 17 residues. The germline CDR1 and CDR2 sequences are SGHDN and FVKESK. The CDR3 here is CASSQEVGGPHTGELFF. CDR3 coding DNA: TGTGCCAGCAGCCAAGAAGTGGGAGGGCCCCACACCGGGGAGCTGTTTTTT.

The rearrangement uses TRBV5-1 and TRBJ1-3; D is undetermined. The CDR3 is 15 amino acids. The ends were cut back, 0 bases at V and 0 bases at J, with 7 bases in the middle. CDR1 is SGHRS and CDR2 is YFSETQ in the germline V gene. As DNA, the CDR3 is TGCGCCAGCAGCTTGGCCGGGAGCTCTGGAAACACCATATATTTT. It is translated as CASSLAGSSGNTIYF.

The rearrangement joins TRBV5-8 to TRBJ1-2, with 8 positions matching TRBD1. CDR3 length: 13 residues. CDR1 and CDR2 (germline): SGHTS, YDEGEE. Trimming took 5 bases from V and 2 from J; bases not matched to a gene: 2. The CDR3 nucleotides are TGTGCCAGCAGGGACAGGGTGAACTATGGCTACACCTTC. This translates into CASRDRVNYGYTF.

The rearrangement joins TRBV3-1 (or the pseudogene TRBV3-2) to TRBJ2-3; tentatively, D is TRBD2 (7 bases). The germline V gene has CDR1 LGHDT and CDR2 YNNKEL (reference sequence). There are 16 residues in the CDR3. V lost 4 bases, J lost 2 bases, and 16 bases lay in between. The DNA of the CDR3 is TGTGCCAGCAGCCCCCTCGAGGGGGGGGCCACAGATACGCAGTATTTT. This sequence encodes CASSPLEGGATDTQYF.

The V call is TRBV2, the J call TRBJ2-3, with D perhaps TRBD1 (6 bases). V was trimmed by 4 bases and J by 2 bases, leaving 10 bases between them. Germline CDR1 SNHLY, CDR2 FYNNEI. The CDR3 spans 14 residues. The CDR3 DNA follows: TGTGCCAGCAGTGTTGGGGGCGACACAGATACGCAGTATTTT. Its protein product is CASSVGGDTDTQYF.

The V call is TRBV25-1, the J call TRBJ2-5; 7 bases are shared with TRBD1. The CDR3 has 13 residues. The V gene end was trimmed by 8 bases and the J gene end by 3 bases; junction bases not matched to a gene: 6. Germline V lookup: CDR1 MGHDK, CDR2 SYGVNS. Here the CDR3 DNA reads TGTGCCAGCGAAGACAGGGCAGAAGAGACCCAGTACTTC. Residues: CASEDRAEETQYF.

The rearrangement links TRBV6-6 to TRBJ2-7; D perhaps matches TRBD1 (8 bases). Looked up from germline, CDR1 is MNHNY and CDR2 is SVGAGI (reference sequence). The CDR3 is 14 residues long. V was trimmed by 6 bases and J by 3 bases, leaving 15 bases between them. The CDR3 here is CASRETGGGYEQYV. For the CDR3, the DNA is TGTGCCAGCAGAGAAACAGGGGGGGGCTACGAGCAGTACGTC.

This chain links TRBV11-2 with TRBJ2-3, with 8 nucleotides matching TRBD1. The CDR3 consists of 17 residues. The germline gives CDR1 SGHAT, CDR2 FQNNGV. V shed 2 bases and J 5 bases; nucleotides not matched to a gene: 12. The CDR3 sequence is CASSLRVPDRVVDTQYF. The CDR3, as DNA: TGTGCCAGCAGCTTAAGGGTCCCGGACAGGGTCGTAGATACGCAGTATTTT.

Written as DNA, the CDR3 is TGTGCCAGCAGCTTGCAGACGGGACACAGAAGCAGTTATGGCTACACCTTC. As protein: CASSLQTGHRSSYGYTF. V and J are TRBV5-5 and TRBJ1-2; weak D call: TRBD1 (6 bases). Germline V CDR1 and CDR2: SGHKS, YYEKEE (reference sequence). This CDR3 is 17 amino acids long. The V gene lost 1 base and the J gene lost 5 bases, with 21 bases spanning the gap.

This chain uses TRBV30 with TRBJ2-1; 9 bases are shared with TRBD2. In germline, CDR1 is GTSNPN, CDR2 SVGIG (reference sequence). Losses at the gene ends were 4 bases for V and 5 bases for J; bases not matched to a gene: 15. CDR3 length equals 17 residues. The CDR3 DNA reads TGTGCCTGGATCAGGGTTAGCGGGAGAGGGCTTCACAATGAGCAGTTCTTC. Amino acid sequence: CAWIRVSGRGLHNEQFF.

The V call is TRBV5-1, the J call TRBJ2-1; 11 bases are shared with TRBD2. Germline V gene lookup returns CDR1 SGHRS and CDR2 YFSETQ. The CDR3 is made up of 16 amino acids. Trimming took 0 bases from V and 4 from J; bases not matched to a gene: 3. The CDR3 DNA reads TGCGCCAGCAGCTTGGATGGGACTAGCGGATACAATGAGCAGTTCTTC. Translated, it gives CASSLDGTSGYNEQFF.

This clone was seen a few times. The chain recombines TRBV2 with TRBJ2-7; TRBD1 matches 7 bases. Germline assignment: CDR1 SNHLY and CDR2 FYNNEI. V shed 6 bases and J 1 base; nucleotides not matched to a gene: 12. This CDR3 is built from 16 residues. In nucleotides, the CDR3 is TGTGCCAGCAGACACAGGGGTGGAACTAAATCCTACGAGCAGTACTTC. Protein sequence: CASRHRGGTKSYEQYF.